The rows below give T cell receptor beta chains drawn from one sample of a study of cytomegalovirus exposure and HLA in healthy donors. Using immunoSEQ multiplex PCR, the repertoire was profiled, and TCRdb retains in-frame clones only, with some absent. Of tens of thousands of clones listed, around nine tenths are singletons. Sequenced material: PBMCs. The source is a woman aged 18-35 years in good health and CMV-seropositive. Each CDR3 is given with its conserved first and last residue. The order of the fields is V gene, clone size, J gene, D gene, CDR3 DNA, CDR3 protein. The D gene is left open where the match is weak. Size values are once, few and many counts, or a class for expanded clones, and some rows have none.

v_call: TRBV19; clone_size: .; j_call: TRBJ2-3; d_call: .; cdr3_nt: TGTGCCAGTATCCTAGGAGATACGCAGTATTTT; cdr3_aa: CASILGDTQYF
v_call: TRBV9; clone_size: once; j_call: TRBJ2-2; d_call: .; cdr3_nt: TGTGCCAGCAGCGTAGCTACAGGGTCATGGGACACCGGGGAGCTGTTTTTT; cdr3_aa: CASSVATGSWDTGELFF
v_call: TRBV6-1; clone_size: .; j_call: TRBJ2-7; d_call: TRBD2; cdr3_nt: TGTGCCAGCAGTGAAGCGAGCGGGAGCTCCTACGAGCAGTACTTC; cdr3_aa: CASSEASGSSYEQYF
v_call: TRBV30; clone_size: .; j_call: TRBJ2-3; d_call: TRBD1; cdr3_nt: TGTGCCTGGGCTAGGGGGGCAGGGGGCCCAGATACGCAGTATTTT; cdr3_aa: CAWARGAGGPDTQYF
v_call: TRBV2; clone_size: .; j_call: TRBJ2-1; d_call: TRBD1; cdr3_nt: TGTGCCAGCAGACCCCGGGACAGGGTCTATGAGCAGTTCTTC; cdr3_aa: CASRPRDRVYEQFF
v_call: TRBV4-2; clone_size: few; j_call: TRBJ1-6; d_call: TRBD1; cdr3_nt: TGTGCCAGCAGCTCTCGGACAGGCGGAGCGAATTCACCCCTCCACTTT; cdr3_aa: CASSSRTGGANSPLHF
v_call: TRBV5-5; clone_size: .; j_call: TRBJ2-5; d_call: .; cdr3_nt: TGTGCCAGCAGCTTGAGGGCTTTAGGTAATTCCAATTTCGGCGGGGAGACCCAGTACTTC; cdr3_aa: CASSLRALGNSNFGGETQYF
v_call: TRBV4-2; clone_size: few; j_call: TRBJ2-5; d_call: TRBD2; cdr3_nt: TGTGCCAGCAGCCAAGGTCCTAGCGGGGGTCAGGAGACCCAGTACTTC; cdr3_aa: CASSQGPSGGQETQYF
v_call: TRBV4-3; clone_size: .; j_call: TRBJ2-1; d_call: .; cdr3_nt: TGCGCCAGCAGCCAAGATAAAATGAGCGCCTACAATGAGCAGTTCTTC; cdr3_aa: CASSQDKMSAYNEQFF
v_call: TRBV28; clone_size: .; j_call: TRBJ1-2; d_call: .; cdr3_nt: TGTGCCAGCAGTTTGGGCAGGGGCGTAATTTATGGCTACACCTTC; cdr3_aa: CASSLGRGVIYGYTF
v_call: TRBV18; clone_size: .; j_call: TRBJ2-5; d_call: .; cdr3_nt: TGTGCCAGCTCACCACTTGCCCAGGTGGGCCAAGAGACCCAGTACTTC; cdr3_aa: CASSPLAQVGQETQYF
v_call: TRBV4-3; clone_size: once; j_call: TRBJ2-2; d_call: .; cdr3_nt: TGCGCCAGCAGCCAAGATAGTGGGCACAGGAGAAACACCGGGGAGCTGTTTTTT; cdr3_aa: CASSQDSGHRRNTGELFF
v_call: TRBV29-1; clone_size: .; j_call: TRBJ2-5; d_call: .; cdr3_nt: TGCAGCGTTGACTACGGGAATGAGACCCAGTACTTC; cdr3_aa: CSVDYGNETQYF
v_call: TRBV27; clone_size: .; j_call: TRBJ1-5; d_call: .; cdr3_nt: TGTGCCAGCAGTTTAAGCCAGGGTCTTGATAATCAGCCCCAGCATTTT; cdr3_aa: CASSLSQGLDNQPQHF
v_call: TRBV7-8; clone_size: .; j_call: TRBJ2-1; d_call: TRBD1; cdr3_nt: TGTGCCAGCAGCTTTAGGAGAGGACAGGGGGCATGGGAGCAGTTCTTC; cdr3_aa: CASSFRRGQGAWEQFF
v_call: TRBV5-4; clone_size: .; j_call: TRBJ1-4; d_call: .; cdr3_nt: TGTGCCAGCAGCAATTTGGACGGGGCTAATGAAAAACTGTTTTTT; cdr3_aa: CASSNLDGANEKLFF
v_call: TRBV10-1; clone_size: once; j_call: TRBJ2-7; d_call: TRBD1; cdr3_nt: TGCGCCAGCAGTGACCCCGGGACAGGGGAATACGAGCAGTACTTC; cdr3_aa: CASSDPGTGEYEQYF